The 15 T cell receptor beta chains reported below all come from one sample, sequenced in a study of shared clonotypes between healthy human individuals. TCRdb's copy holds only in-frame clones and misses some; the assay was immunoSEQ multiplex PCR. The repertoire holds approximately 2,300,000 clones, with about 90% as singletons. Sequencing used naive CD4+ T cells from PBMCs. Subset described: CD45RA+ positively selected. These receptor sequences come from a man younger than 35 in good health. Some clones in this sample may be carry-over from other donors' samples.

The chain carries TRBV7-3 and TRBJ1-1; a possible D gene is TRBD1 (6 bases). Germline CDR1 SGHTA, CDR2 FQGTGA. V gave up 0 bases and J gave up 1 base, with 15 bases separating them. The CDR3 totals 17 residues. The CDR3 nucleotides are TGTGCCAGCAGCTTAACGTGGCGCGGACAGCCGAACACTGAAGCTTTCTTT. Encoded protein: CASSLTWRGQPNTEAFF.

V and J are TRBV18 and TRBJ1-1, with D possibly matching TRBD1 (5 bases). V lost 2 bases to trimming and J lost 10 bases, with 11 bases between them. Looked up from germline, CDR1 is KGHSH and CDR2 is LQKENI. The CDR3 consists of 12 residues. CDR3 loop: CASSPIDGGAFF. In DNA form, the CDR3 reads TGTGCCAGCTCACCAATTGACGGGGGAGCTTTCTTT.

The rearrangement joins TRBV25-1 to TRBJ2-5, with 7 bases lining up with TRBD1. CDR3 length equals 16 residues. The V gene end was trimmed by 1 base and the J gene end by 5 bases; junction bases not matched to a gene: 10. Germline-derived CDR1 and CDR2 are MGHDK and SYGVNS. CDR3 amino acids: CASSESETGRLETQYF. Here the CDR3 DNA reads TGTGCCAGCAGTGAATCTGAGACAGGGCGGTTGGAGACCCAGTACTTC.

This chain uses TRBV15 with TRBJ1-2; 9 bases map to TRBD1. There are 17 residues in the CDR3. With 2 bases clipped from V and 2 bases from J, the junction kept 9 bases outside the gene matches. The germline V gene has CDR1 LNHNV and CDR2 YYDKDF (reference sequence). CDR3 DNA sequence: TGTGCCACCAGCAGACCCCGGCAGGGGACAGGGAACTATGGCTACACCTTC. It specifies CATSRPRQGTGNYGYTF.

This clone was counted once. The chain recombines TRBV7-9 with TRBJ2-5; the D gene is possibly TRBD1 (6 bases). The CDR3 is made up of 18 amino acids. With 5 bases removed from V and 4 bases from J, the gap between germline ends came to 26 bases. The germline CDR1 and CDR2 sequences are SEHNR and FQNEAQ (reference sequence). DNA for the CDR3: TGTGCCAGCAGCGGAAGAGGGGGTGATGCAGGGCGGCTAGAGACCCAGTACTTC. Translating it yields CASSGRGGDAGRLETQYF.

The rearrangement uses TRBV10-3 and TRBJ1-6; TRBD1 might be the D (5 bases). Trimming stripped 2 bases from V and 7 bases from J, with 9 bases between. Germline lookup yields CDR1 ENHRY and CDR2 SYGVKD. The CDR3 runs to 14 residues. This chain's CDR3 is CAISETGSNSPLHF. The DNA of the CDR3 is TGTGCCATCAGTGAGACAGGATCGAATTCACCCCTCCACTTT.

The rearrangement links TRBV15 to TRBJ2-5; TRBD1 might be the D (6 bases). V lost 3 bases and J 5 bases, leaving 16 bases between the germline ends. This CDR3 contains 15 residues. Germline CDR1 LNHNV, CDR2 YYDKDF (reference sequence). The CDR3 loop is CATSRDLQGTETQYF. CDR3 bases: TGTGCCACCAGCAGGGACCTGCAGGGGACGGAGACCCAGTACTTC. The full variable domain, with the rest looked up from reference TRBV15 and TRBJ2-5, is DAMVIQNPRYQVTQFGKPVTLSCSQTLNHNVMYWYQQKSSQAPKLLFHYYDKDFNNEADTPDNFQSRRPNTSFCFLDIRSPGLGDTAMYLCATSRDLQGTETQYFGPGTRLLVL.

V usage is TRBV11-3 and J usage is TRBJ2-7; tentative D call: TRBD1 (6 bases). Trimming pared 3 bases from V and 2 bases from J, leaving 8 bases between. Germline CDR1 reads SGHNT; CDR2 reads YENEEA. The CDR3 extends over 13 amino acids. DNA of the CDR3: TGTGCCAGCAGCTTTCAGGGGACCTACGAGCAGTACTTC. Translating it yields CASSFQGTYEQYF.

The chain has TRBV7-7 and TRBJ2-3, with 10 bases matching TRBD2. In germline, CDR1 is SSHAT, CDR2 FNYEAQ (reference sequence). This CDR3 comprises 16 residues. With 1 base clipped from V and 2 bases from J, the junction kept 3 bases outside the gene matches. The CDR3 coding sequence is TGTGCCAGCAGCTTAGTAGCGGGAGGTTCCACAGATACGCAGTATTTT. Translated, it gives CASSLVAGGSTDTQYF.

Details on this clone: At the DNA level, this CDR3 is encoded by other sequences in the same sample as well. This chain links TRBV7-9 with TRBJ1-2, with D perhaps matching TRBD1 (6 bases). The length of the CDR3 is 13 residues. Per the germline V gene, CDR1 is SEHNR and CDR2 is FQNEAQ (reference sequence). Trimming shortened V by 1 base and J by 8 bases, and 11 bases separated the two germline ends. Here the CDR3 reads CASSLEQGGGYTF. In nucleotides, the CDR3 is TGTGCCAGCAGCTTAGAACAGGGCGGGGGCTACACCTTC.

The gene calls are TRBV5-1 and TRBJ2-5; D not certain. The length of the CDR3 is 15 residues. V was cut by 1 base and J by 3 bases, with 13 bases left in between. Looked up from germline, CDR1 is SGHRS and CDR2 is YFSETQ. The CDR3 region has the DNA TGCGCCAGCAGCTTGATGGATTACAGAGAAGAGACCCAGTACTTC. The encoded protein is CASSLMDYREETQYF.

The genes are TRBV30 and TRBJ2-1; 11 positions agree with TRBD2. V lost 5 bases, J lost 15 bases, and 9 bases stayed unmatched. The CDR3 totals 12 residues. Germline V lookup: CDR1 GTSNPN, CDR2 SVGIG (reference sequence). In DNA form, the CDR3 reads TGTGCCTGGGGACTAGCGGGCCCCAAGAGGTTCTTC. Translation gives CAWGLAGPKRFF.

This chain joins TRBV5-1 and TRBJ2-7, with a weak D call TRBD2 (6 bases). CDR3 length equals 15 residues. Germline V lookup: CDR1 SGHRS, CDR2 YFSETQ. Trimming shortened V by 4 bases and J by 1 base, and 15 bases separated the two germline ends. The CDR3 spells CASSPDGGASYEQYF. The CDR3 region has the DNA TGCGCCAGCAGCCCCGACGGGGGAGCTTCCTACGAGCAGTACTTC.

The gene calls are TRBV5-4 and TRBJ1-2; 9 nucleotides match TRBD1. CDR1 SGHNT and CDR2 YYREEE come from the germline V gene (reference sequence). The CDR3 spans 15 residues. Trimming took 0 bases from V and 8 from J; bases not matched to a gene: 8. The CDR3 nucleotides read TGTGCCAGCAGCTTGGTGCAGGACAGGGGATACGGCTACACCTTC. Protein sequence: CASSLVQDRGYGYTF. The whole variable domain, filled in from reference TRBV5-4 and TRBJ1-2, reads ETGVTQSPTHLIKTRGQQVTLRCSSQSGHNTVSWYQQALGQGPQFIFQYYREEENGRGNFPPRFSGLQFPNYSSELNVNALELDDSALYLCASSLVQDRGYGYTFGSGTRLTVV.

The chain couples TRBV5-4 to TRBJ2-7; TRBD2 matches 9 bases. The germline CDR1 and CDR2 sequences are SGHNT and YYREEE (reference sequence). V shed 0 bases, J shed 7 bases, and the junction held 8 bases outside the gene matches. CDR3 size: 15 residues. In DNA form, the CDR3 reads TGTGCCAGCAGCTTGGACTTAGCGGGAGTAAGGGAGCAGTACTTC. It encodes CASSLDLAGVREQYF.